Below are 22 T cell receptor beta chains sequenced from a single sample in a study of radiation and T cells in renal cell carcinoma. Profiling relied on immunoSEQ multiplex PCR, and the TCRdb table lists in-frame clones only, not all of them. The data hold 97,000 or so clones, with approximately 82% observed a single time. Time point reported: blood 4 weeks post-SBRT, at nephrectomy. Stated treatment: 15 Gy SBRT to primary tumor, nephrectomy 4 weeks later. The source was blood, collected from a patient whose treatment included radiotherapy and nephrectomy. Receptors originate from a man aged 55 to 69 with renal cell carcinoma.

This CDR3 is CASSGPLKGQGRESYTF. CDR3 nucleotides: TGTGCCAGCAGCGGCCCGCTGAAGGGACAGGGGCGCGAGAGCTACACCTTC. This chain uses TRBV7-6 with TRBJ1-2, with TRBD1 matching 10 bases. Germline V lookup: CDR1 SGHVS, CDR2 FNYEAQ. The CDR3 length is 17 residues. V was clipped by 5 bases and J by 9 bases; unmatched bases: 18. Drawing the rest from reference TRBV7-6 and TRBJ1-2, the complete variable domain is GAGVSQSPRYKVTKRGQDVALRCDPISGHVSLYWYRQALGQGPEFLTYFNYEAQQDKSGLPNDRFSAERPEGSISTLTIQRTEQRDSAMYRCASSGPLKGQGRESYTFGSGTRLTVV.

The rearrangement uses TRBV27 and TRBJ2-1, with 8 bases that match TRBD1. V trimming: 3 bases; J trimming: 6 bases; junction bases outside the gene matches: 7. The CDR3 runs to 15 residues. Germline V gene sequence: CDR1 MNHEY, CDR2 SMNVEV (reference sequence). This CDR3 reads CASSFWQGAGNEQFF. In DNA form, the CDR3 reads TGTGCCAGCAGTTTCTGGCAGGGGGCGGGCAATGAGCAGTTCTTC.

This clone was seen only a few times. The chain recombines TRBV4-2 with TRBJ1-1; TRBD1 agrees at 7 bases. The germline V gene encodes CDR1 LGHNA and CDR2 YNFKEQ. There are 17 residues in the CDR3. Trimming at V came to 0 bases and at J to 0 bases, leaving 7 bases not matched to a gene. The CDR3 DNA sequence: TGTGCCAGCAGCCAAGACTCACAGGGGAGGATGAACACTGAAGCTTTCTTT. This sequence encodes CASSQDSQGRMNTEAFF.

The V and J genes are TRBV4-2 and TRBJ2-5, with D perhaps given as TRBD1 or TRBD2 (5 bases each). V was trimmed by 0 bases and J by 7 bases, leaving 21 bases between them. Germline V gives CDR1 LGHNA, CDR2 YNFKEQ. This CDR3 is built from 17 residues. CDR3 coding DNA: TGTGCCAGCAGCCAAGATACCTTAGGGGTTCTAGAGGGGACCCAGTACTTC. Amino acid sequence: CASSQDTLGVLEGTQYF.

V and J are TRBV19 and TRBJ2-7; D gene ambiguous. The CDR3 totals 18 residues. The germline V gene encodes CDR1 LNHDA and CDR2 SQIVND (reference sequence). V was cut by 5 bases and J by 2 bases, with 25 bases left in between. This CDR3 reads CASSPPRREPTLTYEQYF. The CDR3 DNA sequence: TGTGCCAGTAGTCCCCCTCGCCGAGAACCCACCCTAACCTACGAGCAGTACTTC.

The rearrangement links TRBV5-1 to TRBJ1-1; the D is unclear. The V gene's germline CDR1 is SGHRS and CDR2 YFSETQ. V lost 3 bases and J 1 base, leaving 16 bases between the germline ends. This CDR3 has 16 residues. CDR3 nucleotides: TGCGCCAGCAGCTCGCTTCTGACGGACGGGAACACTGAAGCTTTCTTT. It yields the protein CASSSLLTDGNTEAFF.

The V call is TRBV6-5, the J call TRBJ2-7, with 8 bases matching TRBD1. This CDR3 is 15 amino acids long. After removal of 6 bases from V and 1 base from J, the junction contained 8 bases not matched to a gene. Germline CDR1 and CDR2: MNHEY and SVGAGI. CDR3 in amino acids: CASREGTGYSYEQYF. For the CDR3, the DNA is TGTGCCAGCAGGGAGGGGACAGGATATTCCTACGAGCAGTACTTC.

The table lists this clone with a few counts. The chain combines TRBV19 with TRBJ1-5; D is undetermined. This CDR3 spans 17 amino acids. The V gene lost 2 bases and the J gene lost 4 bases, with 18 bases spanning the gap. Germline V CDR1 and CDR2: LNHDA, SQIVND (reference sequence). The DNA of the CDR3 is TGTGCCAGTAGTATAAAGCAGGCCTCAATCGTTAATCAGCCCCAGCATTTT. Translating gives CASSIKQASIVNQPQHF.

The V gene is TRBV11-3, the J gene TRBJ2-1, with TRBD2 matching over 14 bases. CDR3 length: 16 residues. Trimming took 5 bases from V and 6 from J; bases not matched to a gene: 6. Germline V gene lookup returns CDR1 SGHNT and CDR2 YENEEA. The CDR3: CASSHTGTSGSNEQFF. As DNA, the CDR3 is TGTGCCAGCAGCCATACCGGGACTAGCGGGAGCAATGAGCAGTTCTTC.

The rearrangement joins TRBV7-6 to TRBJ2-5; the D is unclear. V gave up 7 bases and J gave up 3 bases, with 9 bases separating them. This CDR3 spans 12 amino acids. Germline assignment: CDR1 SGHVS and CDR2 FNYEAQ. DNA of the CDR3: TGTGCCAGCATGCTATACGAAGAGACCCAGTACTTC. Its translation is CASMLYEETQYF.

V usage is TRBV25-1 and J usage is TRBJ2-5, with a weak D call TRBD2 (7 bases). The CDR3 is 16 amino acids. Germline V gene sequence: CDR1 MGHDK, CDR2 SYGVNS. The V end lost 3 bases, the J end lost 1 base, and 15 bases lay between the germline ends. The CDR3 is CASSEGGASVQETQYF. In nucleotides, the CDR3 is TGTGCCAGCAGTGAGGGGGGGGCTAGCGTCCAAGAGACCCAGTACTTC.

The DNA for the CDR3 is TGTGCCAGCAGCATGCAGTACATTGGGGACAGTGGACACGAGCAGTACTTC. This translates into CASSMQYIGDSGHEQYF. V is TRBV7-9 and J is TRBJ2-7, with 7 bases lining up with TRBD1. Germline CDR1 is SEHNR and CDR2 is FQNEAQ (reference sequence). Germline trimming cut 5 bases from V and 5 bases from J; bases unmatched to any gene: 18. The CDR3 runs to 17 residues.

This chain links TRBV6-6 with TRBJ2-7; 12 nucleotides match TRBD2. The CDR3 sequence is 15 residues long. The V gene end was trimmed by 2 bases and the J gene end by 1 base; junction bases not matched to a gene: 0. Germline V gene data show CDR1 as MNHNY and CDR2 as SVGAGI (reference sequence). The CDR3 spells CASSYGTSGSYEQYF. As DNA, the CDR3 is TGTGCCAGCAGTTACGGGACTAGCGGGTCCTACGAGCAGTACTTC.

V usage is TRBV4-1 and J usage is TRBJ1-4, with D possibly matching TRBD1 (5 bases). CDR3 length equals 14 residues. Germline assignment: CDR1 MGHRA and CDR2 YSYEKL. Trimming pared 1 base from V and 4 bases from J, leaving 7 bases between. CDR3 sequence: CASSQGGINEKLFF. CDR3 DNA sequence: TGCGCCAGCAGCCAAGGGGGCATTAATGAAAAACTGTTTTTT.

This clone occurred once. The V gene is TRBV15, the J gene TRBJ2-1, with D perhaps matching TRBD1 (6 bases). Trimming shortened V by 1 base and J by 2 bases, and 6 bases separated the two germline ends. The CDR3 contains 14 residues. Germline CDR1 LNHNV, CDR2 YYDKDF (reference sequence). CDR3 sequence (DNA): TGTGCCACCAGCAGAGGGACAGCCTACAATGAGCAGTTCTTC. Amino acid sequence: CATSRGTAYNEQFF.

This chain joins TRBV7-8 and TRBJ2-7; D may match TRBD1 or TRBD2 (7 bases each). Trimming stripped 5 bases from V and 10 bases from J, with 21 bases between. Germline V CDR1 and CDR2: SGHVS, FQNEAQ. CDR3 size: 14 residues. This chain's CDR3 is CASSAWGLRQGQYF. Here the CDR3 DNA reads TGTGCCAGCAGCGCCTGGGGACTACGACAGGGCCAGTACTTC.

V and J are TRBV2 and TRBJ1-4, with TRBD1 matching over 7 bases. The CDR3 covers 14 residues. With V trimmed by 6 bases and J by 7 bases, 8 bases remained unmatched. From germline, CDR1 is SNHLY and CDR2 FYNNEI. CDR3 bases: TGTGCCAGCAGAAACCGGGACAGTCTTGAAAAACTGTTTTTT. This codes for CASRNRDSLEKLFF.

V and J are TRBV7-9 and TRBJ2-1; 7 bases are a match to TRBD1. The CDR3 covers 14 residues. The V segment lost 5 bases and the J segment 9 bases; nucleotides outside the gene matches: 10. In germline, CDR1 is SEHNR, CDR2 FQNEAQ (reference sequence). The CDR3 loop is CASSQPGQLGEQFF. DNA for the CDR3: TGTGCCAGCAGCCAACCGGGACAGTTGGGTGAGCAGTTCTTC.

The genes are TRBV6-1 and TRBJ2-5; 7 bases match TRBD2. This CDR3 comprises 16 residues. In germline, CDR1 is MNHNS, CDR2 SASEGT. V shed 1 base and J 2 bases; nucleotides not matched to a gene: 7. As DNA, the CDR3 is TGTGCCAGCAGTGAAGGGATGGGCGGGGGTCAAGAGACCCAGTACTTC. Its translation: CASSEGMGGGQETQYF.

This clone has just one count. The rearrangement links TRBV9 to TRBJ2-5; tentatively, D is TRBD1 (5 bases). The V end lost 4 bases, the J end lost 5 bases, and 12 bases lay between the germline ends. CDR3 size: 13 residues. Germline CDR1 and CDR2: SGDLS and YYNGEE. This chain's CDR3 is CASSPPRAETQYF. CDR3 nucleotide sequence: TGTGCCAGCAGCCCCCCCAGGGCGGAGACCCAGTACTTC. The variable domain in full, completed from reference TRBV9 and TRBJ2-5, reads DSGVTQTPKHLITATGQRVTLRCSPRSGDLSVYWYQQSLDQGLQFLIQYYNGEERAKGNILERFSAQQFPDLHSELNLSSLELGDSALYFCASSPPRAETQYFGPGTRLLVL.

The chain uses TRBV28 and TRBJ1-2; 8 nucleotides align to TRBD1. V was pared by 7 bases and J by 4 bases, with 8 bases of the junction left unmatched. This CDR3 has 14 residues. Germline V gene data show CDR1 as MDHEN and CDR2 as SYDVKM. For the CDR3, the DNA is TGTGCCAGCACTCCGGGACAGGCGAGCTATGGCTACACCTTC. The encoded protein is CASTPGQASYGYTF.

The chain links TRBV28 to TRBJ2-7; D not resolved. This CDR3 comprises 11 residues. Germline loops: CDR1 MDHEN, CDR2 SYDVKM. V lost 5 bases, J lost 10 bases, and 12 bases lay in between. CDR3 loop: CASSERLIQYF. The CDR3 nucleotides read TGTGCCAGCAGTGAACGTCTCATCCAGTACTTC.